The TCR beta chain described here comes from a study of blood T cell repertoires in COVID-19 (TCRdb year 2020). Background on the whole study: Samples from collaborators originated in the United States, Italy and Spain and spanned both the acute and convalescent phases of COVID-19. Samples came from the ongoing ImmuneRACE study (first 160 participants) plus 1,254 subjects from 6 global collaborators. The prospective study material was composed of cDNA or gDNA derived from T cells, B-cell-depleted T cells, or PBMCs. The dataset comprised deeply sampled blood TCRbeta repertoires from subjects exposed to, actively infected with, or recovered from COVID-19. Where HLA class I and class II types were available, the types were taken from metadata supplied by the sample provider, not from assay-based typing. Sample metadata almost always included a de-identified subject ID, COVID-19 status, age in years and sex. The repertoires were released in a freely available public database intended as a resource for research on the immune response to SARS-CoV-2. General conclusions and limits of the study: How much clinical and demographic metadata was included differed by source and by participant, and the metadata was provided uncurated.

The immunoSEQ Assay, a bias-controlled multiplex PCR, was used to amplify TCRbeta CDR3 regions from genomic DNA. The authors processed their data as follows. The number of nucleated cells in each sample was estimated from the amplification of reference gene primers within the assay. Sequence reads were collapsed and filtered to measure the absolute abundance of every unique TCRbeta CDR3 rearrangement. For each sample, productive Simpson clonality was calculated as the square root of Simpson's diversity index across productive rearrangements. Held by TCRdb, this immuneACCESS table contains in-frame sequences only and omits some clones. Under half of the omission traces to an unresolved V gene where checked; the cause of the rest is unknown. From that table come the V and J calls and clone size; the DNA was used to work out D and trimming. Across this sample there are hundreds of thousands of clones, with roughly 85% seen only once. Around 1.9% of the sample lies in the top ten.

About this clone itself: Its cognate antigen has yet to be identified. Base qualities are not provided; no much larger clone lies one nucleotide away.

In the prospective study, participants were about 18 to 100 years old, resided in about 25 geographic areas of the United States, and were enrolled through a virtual design. Cohort assignment in the prospective study relied on participant-reported clinical history from a screening survey and a study questionnaire. Exposed participants were defined as having been in contact with someone with a PCR-confirmed or clinician-diagnosed COVID-19 case within 2 weeks of study entry. In the prospective study, whole blood, serum and a nasopharyngeal or oropharyngeal swab were collected from each participant by mobile phlebotomists. Additional blood draws and questionnaires over an approximately two-month period could optionally be provided by prospective study participants. Prospective study blood samples were shipped either frozen or at room temperature before DNA extraction. The V and J ends are trimmed by 6 bases and 3 bases, leaving 15 bases between them. The germline V gene (reference sequence) specifies LNHDA as CDR1 and SQIVND as CDR2. There are 14 amino acids in the CDR3, from cysteine to phenylalanine inclusive. Only the CDR3 part of the read is kept: 42 bases, read in frame from the first base.

Sequenced sample: PBMCs or T cells enriched from blood (not recorded which). The chain couples TRBV19 to TRBJ2-7; a tentative D match to TRBD2 spans 7 bases. This clonotype was obtained from a woman aged 25 to 39 who had been exposed to COVID-19. In nucleotide form, the sequence is TGTGCCAGTAGGGTAAGGGGGGGGCACTACGAGCAGTACTTC. Its protein reads: CASRVRGGHYEQYF.